Below, 21 T cell receptor beta chains from the same sample are listed, as sequenced in a study of identical twins (dated by TCRdb to about 2016). Preparation of the library involved 5' RACE. The data were produced on an Illumina HiSeq 2000. TCRdb trimmed public reads at Q25 via fastp, called clones via MiXCR and kept in-frame beta chains. Rows with one shared CDR3 protein collapse into an entry with the most common genes and DNA. The sample data list 350,000 to 450,000 distinct CDR3 sequences, and 18% of these were observed just once. 9% to 15% of the sample is taken by the ten largest. The sequenced sample was naive T cells sorted from blood. This sample's cell subset or site label indicates: cells isolated with a human naive T-cell isolation kit. The receptors come from a man aged 45-65 years in good health.

This rearrangement joins TRBV7-9 to TRBJ1-2; D uncertain. Germline values: CDR1 SEHNR, CDR2 FQNEAQ (reference sequence). The length of the CDR3 is 14 residues. The V end was cut by 4 bases, the J end by 1 base, with 10 bases between. As DNA, the CDR3 is TGTGCCAGCAGCTCCTCGGACGGTAACTATGGCTACACCTTC. Residues: CASSSSDGNYGYTF. The full variable domain, rest sourced from reference TRBV7-9 and TRBJ1-2, is DTGVSQNPRHKITKRGQNVTFRCDPISEHNRLYWYRQTLGQGPEFLTYFQNEAQLEKSRLLSDRFSAERPKGSFSTLEIQRTEQGDSAMYLCASSSSDGNYGYTFGSGTRLTVV.

By proportion, this clonotype is medium-sized. The gene calls are TRBV20-1 and TRBJ2-3, with D hard to call. Germline CDR1 and CDR2: DFQATT and SNEGSKA (reference sequence). The CDR3 contains 15 residues. V was cut by 0 bases and J by 0 bases, with 10 bases left in between. DNA for the CDR3: TGCAGTGCTAGAGAGGGCGGATCTAGCACAGATACGCAGTATTTT. Protein product: CSAREGGSSTDTQYF.

There are a few counts of this clonotype. V gene TRBV13 combines with J gene TRBJ2-5; 7 positions match TRBD1. The CDR3 has 17 residues. The J segment lost 5 bases and the V segment lost 4 bases, leaving 16 bases of the junction unmatched. Per germline, CDR1 PRHDT and CDR2 FYEKMQ (reference sequence). For the CDR3, the DNA is TGTGCCAGCAGCTCCCGAACGCAAACAGGGGAGTGGGAGACCCAGTACTTC. Translating gives CASSSRTQTGEWETQYF.

This clonotype was recorded a few times. This sequence joins TRBV10-3 and TRBJ1-2, with D unresolved. CDR1 is ENHRY, CDR2 SYGVKD, per germline. Trimming shortened V by 3 bases and J by 6 bases, and 11 bases separated the two germline ends. This CDR3 has 13 amino acids. CDR3 in DNA: TGTGCCATCAGTGACAGGAGGACGGATGGCTACACCTTC. This codes for CAISDRRTDGYTF.

The genes are TRBV24-1 and TRBJ2-2, with D perhaps assigned TRBD1 or TRBD2 (6 bases each). In germline, CDR1 is KGHDR, CDR2 SFDVKD. V shed 10 bases and J shed 10 bases, with 18 bases lying between them. There are 13 residues in the CDR3. This CDR3 reads CATRRGGGVELFF. The CDR3 bases are TGTGCCACACGACGAGGGGGAGGCGTGGAGCTGTTTTTT.

This clonotype has ten or more counts. V usage is TRBV5-1 and J usage is TRBJ1-1; D is ambiguous. Germline loops: CDR1 SGHRS, CDR2 YFSETQ. V lost 0 bases and J 4 bases, leaving 13 bases between the germline ends. This CDR3 is 15 amino acids long. DNA for the CDR3: TGCGCCAGCAGCTTGGGACCCCTCGTGGGCACTGAAGCTTTCTTT. The encoded protein is CASSLGPLVGTEAFF.

This clonotype was counted only a few times. The genes are TRBV7-9 and TRBJ2-1; D may be TRBD2 (5 bases). There are 15 residues in the CDR3. V lost 3 bases to trimming and J lost 6 bases, with 15 bases between them. The germline V gene encodes CDR1 SEHNR and CDR2 FQNEAQ (reference sequence). As DNA, the CDR3 is TGTGCCAGCAGCTTGGAAGCGGAGCCTCTCAATGAGCAGTTCTTC. Translated, it gives CASSLEAEPLNEQFF.

This clonotype was detected many times. The chain uses TRBV6-2 or TRBV6-3 and TRBJ2-7, with 8 bases identical to TRBD2. Germline assignment: CDR1 MNHEY and CDR2 SVGEGT. The length of the CDR3 is 15 residues. J gave up 0 bases and V 2 bases, and 3 bases lay outside the gene matches. For the CDR3, the DNA is TGTGCCAGCAGTTACGCCGGGACTAGCTCCTACGAGCAGTACTTC. Its protein product is CASSYAGTSSYEQYF.

As concerns this clonotype: This may come from a read error, since a much larger clone is one base off. The chain recombines TRBV5-5 with TRBJ1-5; D perhaps matches TRBD1 (5 bases). Per the germline V gene, CDR1 is SGHKS and CDR2 is YYEKEE (reference sequence). The CDR3 covers 14 residues. CDR3 region: CASSLATENQPHHF. The CDR3 DNA reads TGTGCCAGCAGCTTGGCGACAGAGAATCAGCCCCACCATTTT.

This clonotype was found many times. The CDR3 bases are TGTGCCAGCAGCAAGGGGGACAGGGGCACCATATATTTT. Encoded protein: CASSKGDRGTIYF. The genes are TRBV3-1 and TRBJ1-3; 10 nucleotides agree with TRBD1. CDR1 LGHDT and CDR2 YNNKEL come from the germline V gene (reference sequence). After removal of 5 bases from V and 9 bases from J, the junction contained 4 bases not matched to a gene. The CDR3 loop spans 13 amino acids.

The sample holds many counts of this clonotype. V gene TRBV7-9 combines with J gene TRBJ2-5; D unclear. CDR3 length: 15 residues. Germline V gene sequence: CDR1 SEHNR, CDR2 FQNEAQ (reference sequence). V dropped 0 bases and J dropped 2 bases, with 10 bases sitting between them. CDR3 in amino acids: CASSLASGFQETQYF. As DNA, the CDR3 is TGTGCCAGCAGCTTAGCGTCCGGGTTTCAAGAGACCCAGTACTTC.

This clonotype was observed at least ten times. The chain joins TRBV5-1 to TRBJ1-4; a weak D match, TRBD1 (6 bases). Per germline, CDR1 SGHRS and CDR2 YFSETQ. The CDR3 has 15 amino acids. V lost 4 bases to trimming and J lost 3 bases, with 13 bases between them. CDR3 region: CASSGSGVANEKLFF. In DNA form, the CDR3 reads TGCGCCAGCAGCGGATCAGGGGTGGCTAATGAAAAACTGTTTTTT.

In this sample, this clonotype turned up a few times. The V and J genes are TRBV13 and TRBJ2-7, with D possibly being TRBD1 (6 bases). V gave up 2 bases and J gave up 0 bases, with 11 bases separating them. The CDR3 extends over 15 amino acids. In germline, CDR1 is PRHDT, CDR2 FYEKMQ (reference sequence). CDR3 region: CASSLRRGASYEQYF. Here the CDR3 DNA reads TGTGCCAGCAGCTTACGCAGGGGCGCCTCCTACGAGCAGTACTTC.

This clonotype has a handful of counts. The gene calls are TRBV12-3 or TRBV12-4 and TRBJ1-6; D gene uncertain. CDR3 length: 14 residues. Trimming cost V 5 bases and J 10 bases, with 15 bases left between them. The CDR3: CASSVDRSRSPLHF. DNA of the CDR3: TGTGCCAGCAGTGTTGACCGTTCGCGATCACCCCTCCACTTT.

Points on this clonotype: Possible read error: a much larger clone is one base away. V gene TRBV12-3 or TRBV12-4 combines with J gene TRBJ2-1; 8 nucleotides align to TRBD2. Trimming cost V 8 bases and J 1 base; bases outside gene matches: 7. CDR3 length equals 15 residues. This chain's CDR3 is CASGSRLASYNEQFF. Written as DNA, the CDR3 is TGTGCCAGCGGTTCCCGACTAGCGTCCTACAATGAGCAGTTCTTC.

This clonotype has ten or more counts. The rearrangement uses TRBV5-1 and TRBJ2-1; TRBD2 matches at 15 bases. CDR3 length equals 17 residues. CDR1 is SGHRS, CDR2 YFSETQ, per germline. Trimming cost V 4 bases and J 1 base; bases outside gene matches: 3. The CDR3 DNA reads as TGCGCCAGCAGCGCGGGACTAGCGGGGGGATCCTACAATGAGCAGTTCTTC. It is translated as CASSAGLAGGSYNEQFF.

The chain has TRBV5-1 and TRBJ2-3, with D tentatively TRBD2 (6 bases). This CDR3 is 16 amino acids long. Germline V gene lookup returns CDR1 SGHRS and CDR2 YFSETQ. The V end lost 3 bases, the J end lost 0 bases, and 14 bases lay between the germline ends. DNA for the CDR3: TGCGCCAGCAGCTCCCGGAGGGGCGGGAGCACAGATACGCAGTATTTT. It is translated as CASSSRRGGSTDTQYF.

V and J are TRBV11-2 and TRBJ2-7; D may match TRBD1 or TRBD2 (5 bases each). The CDR3 extends over 16 amino acids. V was pared by 5 bases and J by 0 bases, with 17 bases between. Germline values: CDR1 SGHAT, CDR2 FQNNGV. The CDR3 nucleotides are TGTGCCAGCAGCCATCGACAGCTCGGAGGCTCCTACGAGCAGTACTTC. It codes for CASSHRQLGGSYEQYF.

Only a few counts were recorded for this clonotype. The V call is TRBV5-1, the J call TRBJ2-5; D remains ambiguous. V lost 4 bases and J 6 bases, leaving 19 bases between the germline ends. This CDR3 is 15 amino acids long. Germline V gene data show CDR1 as SGHRS and CDR2 as YFSETQ. The CDR3 reads CASSLLVSAEQTQYF. The CDR3 DNA reads as TGCGCCAGCAGCCTCTTAGTGAGTGCGGAGCAGACCCAGTACTTC.

The V call is TRBV11-2, the J call TRBJ2-3, with TRBD2 matching 10 bases. Germline-derived CDR1 and CDR2 are SGHAT and FQNNGV. The CDR3 spans 15 residues. The junction had 6 bases not matched to a gene; V was cut back by 5 bases and J by 4 bases. The CDR3 nucleotides are TGTGCCAGCAGCGGTGTTAGCGGGAGGCCAGATACGCAGTATTTT. Its translation is CASSGVSGRPDTQYF.

The sample holds one count of this clonotype. This chain uses TRBV7-3 with TRBJ2-1; D not certain. The germline V and J ends were trimmed by 2 bases and 15 bases, with 11 bases remaining between them. Looked up from germline, CDR1 is SGHTA and CDR2 is FQGTGA. The CDR3 covers 11 residues. CDR3 DNA sequence: TGTGCCAGCAGCTTACCGGGCCCTATGTTCTTC. It specifies CASSLPGPMFF.